The T cell receptor (beta chain) described here comes from a study of T cells in tuberculosis. This CDR3 is built from 13 residues. Germline trimming cut 4 bases from V and 8 bases from J; bases unmatched to any gene: 5. In germline, CDR1 is SEHNR, CDR2 FQNEAQ (reference sequence). Thawed, overnight-rested PBMC were stained with GMM-loaded CD1B tetramer, viability dye and anti-CD3, then sorted. C32 glucose monomycolate from Rhodococcus equi was loaded onto the CD1B tetramers. Sequenced by immunoSEQ multiplex PCR; TCRdb stores in-frame clones only, minus some. The sample has roughly 92,000 clones, roughly 93% seen once.

The genes are TRBV7-9 and TRBJ2-1; TRBD1 aligns across 7 bases. The sample comprised CD1b-GMM tetramer-negative cells sorted from PBMCs. This sequence was found in an adult woman with latent tuberculosis. CDR3 sequence: CASSSRDSYEQFF. CDR3 sequence (DNA): TGTGCCAGCAGCTCCCGGGACAGCTATGAGCAGTTCTTC. The whole variable domain, remainder taken from reference TRBV7-9 and TRBJ2-1, is DTGVSQNPRHKITKRGQNVTFRCDPISEHNRLYWYRQTLGQGPEFLTYFQNEAQLEKSRLLSDRFSAERPKGSFSTLEIQRTEQGDSAMYLCASSSRDSYEQFFGPGTRLTVL.